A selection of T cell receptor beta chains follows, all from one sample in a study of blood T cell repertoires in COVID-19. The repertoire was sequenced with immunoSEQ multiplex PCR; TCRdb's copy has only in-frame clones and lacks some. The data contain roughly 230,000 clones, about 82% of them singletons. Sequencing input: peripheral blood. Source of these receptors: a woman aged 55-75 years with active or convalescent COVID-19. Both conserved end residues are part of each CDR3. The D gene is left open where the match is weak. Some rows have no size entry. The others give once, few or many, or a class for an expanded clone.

TGTGCCAGCAGTGAAGGACTAGCGCGGGAACCAGATACGCAGTATTTT	CASSEGLAREPDTQYF	once	TRBV6-1	TRBJ2-3	TRBD2
TGTGCCAGCTCAACATCCGAGGTACTTGTGGGTGAAAAACTGTTTTTT	CASSTSEVLVGEKLFF	.	TRBV18	TRBJ1-4	.
TGTGCCAGCAGTGCCAGCGGGGGGGCCTACAATGAGCAGTTCTTC	CASSASGGAYNEQFF	.	TRBV2	TRBJ2-1	TRBD2
TGTGCCACAGGGGGGACCAGCCTGAACACTGAAGCTTTCTTT	CATGGTSLNTEAFF	.	TRBV2	TRBJ1-1	TRBD1
TGCGCCAGCAGCGTCCGGGACAATGAGCAGTTCTTC	CASSVRDNEQFF	.	TRBV5-1	TRBJ2-1	.
TGTGCCAGTAGCGCACTGAGGGGGACAGAGCCCTCCTACGAGCAGTACTTC	CASSALRGTEPSYEQYF	.	TRBV19	TRBJ2-7	TRBD1
TGTGCCAGCAGTTTCTTCGGTTTCGCGGGCAACTCGGGCAGCAATCAGCCCCAGCATTTT	CASSFFGFAGNSGSNQPQHF	once	TRBV28	TRBJ1-5	.
TGCGCCAGCAGCTTGAGGACAGGGTTCAACAATGAGCAGTTCTTC	CASSLRTGFNNEQFF	.	TRBV5-1	TRBJ2-1	TRBD1
TGTGCCATCAGTGGACAGGGGGCGCATGGCTACACCTTC	CAISGQGAHGYTF	.	TRBV10-3	TRBJ1-2	TRBD1
TGTGCCAGCAGTGAATGGGGCAGGGCGCGCACTGAAGCTTTCTTT	CASSEWGRARTEAFF	.	TRBV25-1	TRBJ1-1	.
TGCGCCAGCAGGTCCGGGACAGGGGGCGCCAGTAATGAGCAGTTCTTC	CASRSGTGGASNEQFF	.	TRBV5-1	TRBJ2-1	TRBD1
TGTGCCAGCAGTCCCCCATGGAGGGGCGGGAGCTCCTATAATTCACCCCTCCACTTT	CASSPPWRGGSSYNSPLHF	few	TRBV28	TRBJ1-6	.
TGTGCCATCAGGGGAGACAACTCTGGAAACACCATATATTTT	CAIRGDNSGNTIYF	.	TRBV10-3	TRBJ1-3	.
TGTGCCAGCAGCGTAGGTTCGGGTCCCTCTAATGAAAAACTGTTTTTT	CASSVGSGPSNEKLFF	.	TRBV9	TRBJ1-4	.
TGTGCCAGCACCGCCTCCGCGGGGTCCTACGAGCAGTACTTC	CASTASAGSYEQYF	once	TRBV2	TRBJ2-7	.
TGTGCCAGTAGTATAGATTTCTATAGCAATCAGCCCCAGCATTTT	CASSIDFYSNQPQHF	.	TRBV19	TRBJ1-5	.
TGTGCCAGCAGCCAAATGACTGACTCCTACGAGCAGTACTTC	CASSQMTDSYEQYF	.	TRBV3-1/TRBV3-2	TRBJ2-7	.
TGTGCCAGTATGGGGACAGGGGGCGCGGATACGCAGTATTTT	CASMGTGGADTQYF	once	TRBV19	TRBJ2-3	TRBD1
TGTGCCAGCAGCTTTCTGGGGGGGGGTGGAAAGTCACCCCTCCACTTT	CASSFLGGGGKSPLHF	.	TRBV28	TRBJ1-6	.
TGTGCCAGCAGTATAAGCTTCGATCAGCCCCAGCATTTT	CASSISFDQPQHF	.	TRBV6-2/TRBV6-3	TRBJ1-5	.
TGCGCCAGCAGCTTGCTGCAGGGGGCATCCTCAGGGCGCTACACCTTC	CASSLLQGASSGRYTF	.	TRBV5-1	TRBJ1-2	TRBD1
TGTGCCACCCAACGACTAGCGTCCGGGGAGCTGTTTTTT	CATQRLASGELFF	.	TRBV27	TRBJ2-2	TRBD2
TGTGCCAGCAGCCAACGAGTGGGGGGACAGGGGTTTGCAGATACGCAGTATTTT	CASSQRVGGQGFADTQYF	.	TRBV3-1/TRBV3-2	TRBJ2-3	TRBD1
TGTGCCAGCAGCCCTGGCGGACTAGCCAAAAACATTCAGTACTTC	CASSPGGLAKNIQYF	.	TRBV5-6	TRBJ2-4	.
TGTGCCAGTAGTGTTCGACAGGGGAACTATGGCTACACCTTC	CASSVRQGNYGYTF	.	TRBV19	TRBJ1-2	TRBD1
TGTGCCAGCAGTGACCCGGGGGACTCAAATCAGCCCCAGCATTTT	CASSDPGDSNQPQHF	.	TRBV2	TRBJ1-5	.
TGTGCCAGCAGCCGCACTAGCGGGGGAACTACCGGGGAGCTGTTTTTT	CASSRTSGGTTGELFF	.	TRBV3-1/TRBV3-2	TRBJ2-2	TRBD2
TGCGCCAGCAGCTTGATAACTAGCGGGAGCCCGCGGCGTCCCCCAGATACGCAGTATTTT	CASSLITSGSPRRPPDTQYF	.	TRBV5-1	TRBJ2-3	TRBD2
TGCGCCAGCAGCTTTGTAACCGGGGAGCTGTTTTTT	CASSFVTGELFF	.	TRBV5-1	TRBJ2-2	.
TGTGCTTCCTCGGGGGGACGACGAGGGACCCCACTGGCAGAGACCCAGTACTTC	CASSGGRRGTPLAETQYF	.	TRBV18	TRBJ2-5	TRBD2
TGCGCCAGCAGCCAAGATGTTAAGGGGGCGGGTGGCTACACCTTC	CASSQDVKGAGGYTF	.	TRBV4-1	TRBJ1-2	TRBD1
TGTGCCAGCATCGACGGGGTAGAAGGCTACACCTTC	CASIDGVEGYTF	.	TRBV11-2	TRBJ1-2	.
TGTGCCACCGGAGGACTAGCGGGCACCGGGGAGCTGTTTTTT	CATGGLAGTGELFF	.	TRBV7-9	TRBJ2-2	TRBD2
TGTGCCAGTAGTATAGATCAGCGGGGGAAGGAGTTCTTC	CASSIDQRGKEFF	few	TRBV19	TRBJ2-1	TRBD2
TGTGCCAGCAGCCTCCAGGGGAATCAGCCCCAGCATTTT	CASSLQGNQPQHF	.	TRBV7-6	TRBJ1-5	.
TGTGCCAGCAGCGTAGATCAGGCCGGAACCTACGAGCAGTACTTC	CASSVDQAGTYEQYF	.	TRBV9	TRBJ2-7	.
TGTGCCAGCAGTTCTACGACAGGTAGTGGTGAAGCTTTCTTT	CASSSTTGSGEAFF	.	TRBV6-5	TRBJ1-1	.
TGTGCCAGCTCACCGGGACCTCCTGTGGGGGCAGTCCAAGAGACCCAGTACTTC	CASSPGPPVGAVQETQYF	.	TRBV18	TRBJ2-5	.
TGTGCCAGTAGTATAGCGGGCAGGGGTGTCCAGCCCCAGCATTTT	CASSIAGRGVQPQHF	.	TRBV19	TRBJ1-5	.
TGCGCCAGCAGTGAAGCAGGACAGGGTTTATGGGAGCAGTTCTTC	CASSEAGQGLWEQFF	.	TRBV10-2	TRBJ2-1	TRBD1
TGCGCCAGCAGCCAACATGCGGGGTCCTACAATGAGCAGTTCTTC	CASSQHAGSYNEQFF	.	TRBV4-1	TRBJ2-1	.
TGTGCCAGCAGCCTAGTAGCGCCCGGGGAGCTGTTTTTT	CASSLVAPGELFF	.	TRBV5-6	TRBJ2-2	.
TGCAGCGTGGTCGACTCGGGGGTGGGCGAGACCCAGTACTTC	CSVVDSGVGETQYF	.	TRBV29-1	TRBJ2-5	.
TGTGCCAGTAGTATCCCTAGGCGTGAGCAGTTCTTC	CASSIPRREQFF	once	TRBV19	TRBJ2-1	.
TGCGCCAGCAGCCAGGGACAGGGGGAAGCTTTCTTT	CASSQGQGEAFF	few	TRBV4-1	TRBJ1-1	TRBD1
TGTGCCAGCAGGGTACAGGGAAAGGACACTGAAGCTTTCTTT	CASRVQGKDTEAFF	.	TRBV27	TRBJ1-1	.
TGTGCCAGCAGTTCCCCATCCTATGGCTACACCTTC	CASSSPSYGYTF	.	TRBV28	TRBJ1-2	.
TGTGCCTGGAGTGAATGGGGACTAGCGGAAATCGAGCAGTACTTC	CAWSEWGLAEIEQYF	few	TRBV30	TRBJ2-7	TRBD2
TGTGCCACCAGCAGCCGGGACAGGGATACCGGGGAGCTGTTTTTT	CATSSRDRDTGELFF	.	TRBV15	TRBJ2-2	TRBD1
TGCGCCAGCAGCCGGGGTGGGCGAATCGGGGAGCTGTTTTTT	CASSRGGRIGELFF	.	TRBV5-1	TRBJ2-2	.
TGCGCCAGCAGCTTGGGCGGGGGGGCCACAGATACGCAGTATTTT	CASSLGGGATDTQYF	.	TRBV5-1	TRBJ2-3	TRBD2
TGCACCAGCAGCCCCCGGGGGACAGATACGCAGTATTTT	CTSSPRGTDTQYF	.	TRBV1	TRBJ2-3	.
TGTGCCAGCAGCTTCACAGGGGTTCAAGAGACCCAGTACTTC	CASSFTGVQETQYF	.	TRBV5-8	TRBJ2-5	TRBD1
TGTGCCAGCAGTGCGCAGGGTGGGGGGTCCCTGGGGCCCCAGCATTTT	CASSAQGGGSLGPQHF	.	TRBV2	TRBJ1-5	.